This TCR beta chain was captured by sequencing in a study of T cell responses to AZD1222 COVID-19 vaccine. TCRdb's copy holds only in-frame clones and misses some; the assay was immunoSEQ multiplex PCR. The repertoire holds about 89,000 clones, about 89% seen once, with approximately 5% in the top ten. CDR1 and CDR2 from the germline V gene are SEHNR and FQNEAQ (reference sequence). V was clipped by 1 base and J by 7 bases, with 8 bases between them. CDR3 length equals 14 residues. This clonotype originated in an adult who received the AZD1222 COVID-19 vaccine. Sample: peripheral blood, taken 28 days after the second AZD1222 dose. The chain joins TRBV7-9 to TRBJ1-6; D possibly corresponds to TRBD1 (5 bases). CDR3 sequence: CASSLETDNSPLHF. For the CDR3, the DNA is TGTGCCAGCAGCTTAGAGACAGACAATTCACCCCTCCACTTT.